This TCR beta chain appears in the sequencing data of a study of cytomegalovirus exposure and HLA in healthy donors. A multiplex PCR was run with 60 Vbeta primers and 13 Jbeta primers. Assay used: immunoSEQ multiplex PCR; TCRdb lists only in-frame clones, some missing. The sample consists of some 130,000 clones, about 84% of them appearing once. There are a few counts of this clone. CDR3 size: 15 residues. Germline V gene data show CDR1 as MRHNA and CDR2 as SNTAGT. Trimming pared 0 bases from V and 0 bases from J, leaving 6 bases between. Sequencing used PBMCs. The clonotype originates from a boy aged 10-17 years in good health and CMV-seronegative. J is TRBJ2-1 and V is TRBV6-4; tentative D call: TRBD2 (6 bases). In DNA, the CDR3 is TGTGCCAGCAGTGACTCTAGCGGCTCCTACAATGAGCAGTTCTTC. This codes for CASSDSSGSYNEQFF.